The subject of this entry is one TCR beta chain. TCRdb's copy holds only in-frame clones and misses some; the assay was immunoSEQ multiplex PCR. The repertoire consists of around 23,000 clones, with roughly 70% occurring once and the leading ten covering around 9.9%. This record belongs to a study of somatic mutations in cytotoxic T cells in rheumatoid arthritis. The CDR3 covers 16 residues. V shed 6 bases and J 9 bases; nucleotides not matched to a gene: 16. Germline-derived CDR1 and CDR2 are MDHEN and SYDVKM. The sequenced sample was CD8+ T cells sorted from blood. The sequence was collected from a woman aged 18-35 years in good health. This chain uses TRBV28 with TRBJ2-1; 8 nucleotides agree with TRBD1. CDR3 sequence reads: CASRGAGQDPLAEQFF. CDR3 nucleotide sequence: TGTGCCAGCAGGGGGGCGGGACAGGACCCCCTAGCTGAGCAGTTCTTC.